Below, 6 T cell receptor beta chains from the same sample are listed, as sequenced in a study of T cells after yellow fever vaccination. TCRdb redid the calling of the 5' RACE reads with MiXCR, one entry per CDR3 protein. The sample contains tens of thousands of distinct CDR3 sequences, 4.5% of which appear only once. Sequences were derived from PBMCs, either bulk or a sorted T-cell subset (CD4+, CD8+, memory, or dextramer-sorted; not recorded which), sampled on the day of the yellow fever booster vaccination. The receptors derive from a man younger than 35 who received the YFV17D yellow fever vaccine.

This clonotype came up a few times. This chain joins TRBV4-3 and TRBJ2-3, with D perhaps assigned TRBD1 or TRBD2 (5 bases each). The V end lost 0 bases, the J end lost 0 bases, and 13 bases lay between the germline ends. This CDR3 is built from 17 residues. Germline V gene lookup returns CDR1 LGHNA and CDR2 YSLEER. CDR3 in amino acids: CASSQDREGQSTDTQYF. The CDR3 DNA reads TGCGCCAGCAGCCAAGATAGAGAGGGGCAAAGCACAGATACGCAGTATTTT.

Many counts were recorded for this clonotype. V is TRBV2 and J is TRBJ1-5; D perhaps matches TRBD1 (5 bases). The germline V gene encodes CDR1 SNHLY and CDR2 FYNNEI. This CDR3 has 15 amino acids. Trimming removed 6 bases from V and 2 bases from J, with 14 bases in between. The chain's CDR3 is CASRKNLQGNQPQHF. The CDR3 DNA reads TGTGCCAGCAGAAAAAACCTACAGGGCAATCAGCCCCAGCATTTT.

In this sample, this clonotype turned up many times. The chain combines TRBV20-1 with TRBJ2-1, with a tentative D call TRBD2 (7 bases). CDR3 length: 14 amino acids. Germline V gives CDR1 DFQATT, CDR2 SNEGSKA (reference sequence). V was clipped by 5 bases and J by 8 bases, with 19 bases between them. CDR3: CSAGWGGRLDEQFF. The CDR3 nucleotides are TGCAGTGCTGGCTGGGGGGGCCGGTTGGATGAGCAGTTCTTC.

With regard to this clonotype: A much more abundant neighbour one base away suggests this may be a read error. No conserved phenylalanine or tryptophan ends this CDR3, so it is likely a read error. Here the CDR3 DNA reads TGTGCCAGCAGCCTCGGACAGGGTAACAATCAGCCCCAGCATTTG. It is translated as CASSLGQGNNQPQHL. The chain couples TRBV11-2 to TRBJ1-5; TRBD1 aligns across 8 bases. Germline V gives CDR1 SGHAT, CDR2 FQNNGV. This CDR3 has 15 amino acids. V was pared by 5 bases and J by 3 bases, with 6 bases of the junction left unmatched.

This clonotype has at least ten counts. The chain carries TRBV12-3 or TRBV12-4 and TRBJ1-2; tentative D call: TRBD1 (6 bases). Trimming cost V 2 bases and J 6 bases, with 16 bases left between them. CDR3 length equals 15 residues. This CDR3 is CASSLYRVWENGYTF. The DNA of the CDR3 is TGTGCCAGCAGTTTATACAGGGTATGGGAGAATGGCTACACCTTC.

This clonotype has just a few counts. The chain employs TRBV18 and TRBJ2-1; D not resolved. The CDR3 covers 12 residues. With 2 bases removed from V and 9 bases from J, the gap between germline ends came to 8 bases. The V gene's germline CDR1 is KGHSH and CDR2 LQKENI. DNA for the CDR3: TGTGCCAGCTCACCAGGGCTCTCTGAGCAGTTCTTC. Its protein product is CASSPGLSEQFF.